The clone carrying this T cell receptor (beta chain) occurred a few times. Its cognate antigen is unknown. This specimen belongs to a study of identical twins. General study findings and limits: Within twin pairs, the out-of-frame alpha sequences they shared showed excess low generation probability. Excess sharing by twins proved weaker in beta out-of-frame sequences. Model-predicted out-of-frame TCR alpha sharing fell below observed values in monozygotic twins.

TCRdb ran MiXCR on the 5' RACE reads and lists one entry per CDR3 protein. The sample consists of about 700,000 distinct CDR3 sequences, approximately 6.1% of them appearing once. This CDR3 spans 17 amino acids. The ends lost 5 bases at V and 0 bases at J; junction bases unmatched: 9. From germline, CDR1 is SGHVS and CDR2 FNYEAQ. The rearrangement joins TRBV7-6 to TRBJ2-3; TRBD2 agrees at 9 bases. This sequence originates from a man between 18 and 35 years old in good health. The sample comprised naive T cells sorted from blood. Here the CDR3 reads CASSQSGRFLSTDTQYF. The CDR3 nucleotides read TGTGCCAGCAGCCAAAGCGGGAGGTTCCTTAGCACAGATACGCAGTATTTT.